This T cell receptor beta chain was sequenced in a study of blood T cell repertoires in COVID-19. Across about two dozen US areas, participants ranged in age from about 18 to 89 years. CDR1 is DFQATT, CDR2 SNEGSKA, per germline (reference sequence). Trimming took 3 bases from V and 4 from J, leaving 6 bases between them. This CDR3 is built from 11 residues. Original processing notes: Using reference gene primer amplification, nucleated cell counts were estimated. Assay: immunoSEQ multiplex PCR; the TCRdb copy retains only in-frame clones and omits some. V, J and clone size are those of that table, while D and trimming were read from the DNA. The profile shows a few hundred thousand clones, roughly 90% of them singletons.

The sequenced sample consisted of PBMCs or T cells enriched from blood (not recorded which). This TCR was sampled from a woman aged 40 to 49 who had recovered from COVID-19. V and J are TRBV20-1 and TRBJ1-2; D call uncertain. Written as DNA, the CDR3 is TGCAGTGCTAGGGGCACCTATGGCTACACCTTC. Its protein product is CSARGTYGYTF.